This TCR beta chain was captured by sequencing in a study of blood T cell repertoires in COVID-19. The overall study: Acute-phase and convalescent COVID-19 samples originated in the United States, Italy and Spain. T cells, B-cell-depleted T cells, or PBMCs supplied cDNA or gDNA.

Assay used: immunoSEQ multiplex PCR; TCRdb lists only in-frame clones, some missing. The repertoire holds about 180,000 clones, roughly 84% seen once, with around 1.2% in the top ten. Germline CDR1 LNHDA, CDR2 SQIVND (reference sequence). V was pared by 10 bases and J by 4 bases, with 20 bases between. This CDR3 has 16 amino acids. This study enrolled people aged about 18 to 100 from roughly 24 US geographic areas. Assignments of participants to cohorts depended upon their own reported clinical history. The chain recombines TRBV19 with TRBJ2-6, with D perhaps matching TRBD1 (6 bases). This clonotype was sampled from a human donor with acute COVID-19. The donor label of this sample is uncertain. Source material: PBMCs or T cells enriched from blood (not recorded which). CDR3 amino acids: CATSIHRVAGANVLTF. CDR3 in DNA: TGTGCCACCTCGATCCACAGGGTTGCCGGGGCCAACGTCCTGACTTTC.